The 29 T cell receptor beta chains below all came from one sample that was sequenced in a study of beta chain features in type 1 diabetes. Broader study findings: Significant though moderate, a shortening of TCRB CDR3s appeared in all four CD4+ subsets of Type 1 diabetes patients.

No antigen has been identified for these receptors. The study reverse transcribed the entire isolated RNA, so it sequenced expressed TCRB transcripts. Data came from immunoSEQ multiplex PCR; TCRdb stores just in-frame clones and leaves some out. The sample has about 160,000 clones, approximately 8.1% seen once. The specimen sequenced was central memory CD4+ T cells from blood. These receptor sequences come from a man aged 18-30 years with type 1 diabetes.

This chain links TRBV19 with TRBJ2-3, with D maybe TRBD2 (6 bases). Germline CDR1 is LNHDA and CDR2 is SQIVND (reference sequence). This CDR3 is built from 13 residues. Trimming left V 7 bases short and J 5 bases short, with 13 bases between. This chain's CDR3 is CASTNSGGDTQYF. CDR3 coding DNA: TGTGCCAGTACCAACTCCGGGGGAGATACGCAGTATTTT.

This clone was seen a handful of times. The chain combines TRBV19 with TRBJ1-1, with a tentative D call TRBD1 (6 bases). This CDR3 has 16 residues. Germline V gene sequence: CDR1 LNHDA, CDR2 SQIVND (reference sequence). Trimming took off 5 bases at V and 1 base at J, with 17 bases between the two ends. The CDR3 bases are TGTGCCAGTAGTTCGCCTCGACAGGCCGCGAACACTGAAGCTTTCTTT. Its translation: CASSSPRQAANTEAFF.

This clone showed up just a few times. The chain carries TRBV6-5 and TRBJ2-7, with a possible D match to TRBD1 (6 bases). CDR3 length: 12 amino acids. V gave up 11 bases and J gave up 5 bases, with 16 bases separating them. Per the germline V gene, CDR1 is MNHEY and CDR2 is SVGAGI. CDR3 sequence: CAAQGQGHEQYF. The CDR3, as DNA: TGTGCCGCCCAGGGGCAGGGTCACGAGCAGTACTTC.

The V gene is TRBV28, the J gene TRBJ2-7; 8 bases match TRBD2. The V and J ends lost 7 bases and 5 bases, in that order; junction bases with no gene match: 10. This CDR3 region has 14 residues. The germline CDR1 and CDR2 sequences are MDHEN and SYDVKM. This chain's CDR3 is CASIRGSGMDEQYF. The CDR3 DNA follows: TGTGCCAGCATACGGGGTAGCGGGATGGACGAGCAGTACTTC. Combining the CDR3 with reference TRBV28 and TRBJ2-7 gives the whole variable domain DVKVTQSSRYLVKRTGEKVFLECVQDMDHENMFWYRQDPGLGLRLIYFSYDVKMKEKGDIPEGYSVSREKKERFSLILESASTNQTSMYLCASIRGSGMDEQYFGPGTRLTVT.

This clone was seen only a few times. V usage is TRBV7-9 and J usage is TRBJ2-1; TRBD2 aligns across 10 bases. This CDR3 region has 15 residues. V shed 5 bases, J shed 2 bases, and the junction held 3 bases outside the gene matches. Germline V gene lookup returns CDR1 SEHNR and CDR2 FQNEAQ (reference sequence). The DNA of the CDR3 is TGTGCCAGCAGCCAAAGCGGGGGGGCCTACAATGAGCAGTTCTTC. Translating gives CASSQSGGAYNEQFF.

V usage is TRBV19 and J usage is TRBJ1-1; tentative D call: TRBD1 (5 bases). Germline values: CDR1 LNHDA, CDR2 SQIVND (reference sequence). The CDR3 contains 13 residues. The V and J ends lost 6 bases and 0 bases respectively, with 8 bases between them. DNA for the CDR3: TGTGCCAGTAGGACAGAGATGAACACTGAAGCTTTCTTT. As protein: CASRTEMNTEAFF.

The chain couples TRBV28 to TRBJ2-7; 7 positions match TRBD1. The CDR3 length is 15 residues. The V and J ends lost 5 bases and 7 bases, in that order; junction bases with no gene match: 14. Germline loops: CDR1 MDHEN, CDR2 SYDVKM. The CDR3: CASSRTYRGLREQYF. The DNA of the CDR3 is TGTGCCAGCAGTCGTACCTACAGGGGTTTGAGGGAGCAGTACTTC.

The J gene is TRBJ2-1, the V gene TRBV18; D is undetermined. Trimming removed 3 bases at V and 7 bases at J, with 7 bases between. Germline loops: CDR1 KGHSH, CDR2 LQKENI. This CDR3 contains 12 residues. CDR3 amino acids: CASSPVGNEQFF. Written as DNA, the CDR3 is TGTGCCAGCTCACCTGTCGGGAATGAGCAGTTCTTC. The full variable domain, completed using reference TRBV18 and TRBJ2-1, is NAGVMQNPRHLVRRRGQEARLRCSPMKGHSHVYWYRQLPEEGLKFMVYLQKENIIDESGMPKERFSAEFPKEGPSILRIQQVVRGDSAAYFCASSPVGNEQFFGPGTRLTVL.

This clone was seen a few times. V and J are TRBV2 and TRBJ1-2; TRBD1 might be the D (5 bases). Germline values: CDR1 SNHLY, CDR2 FYNNEI. V dropped 6 bases and J dropped 7 bases, with 12 bases sitting between them. The CDR3 covers 12 residues. CDR3 nucleotide sequence: TGTGCCAGCAGACAAGGGGCAGGTGGCTACACCTTC. The encoded protein is CASRQGAGGYTF.

This clone was counted a few times. V usage is TRBV6-5 and J usage is TRBJ2-5, with 7 bases matching TRBD1. Trimming at V came to 6 bases and at J to 5 bases, leaving 9 bases not matched to a gene. The CDR3 runs 14 residues. Germline assignment: CDR1 MNHEY and CDR2 SVGAGI. DNA for the CDR3: TGTGCCAGCAGACGCCCAGACAGGGATGAGACCCAGTACTTC. Its translation is CASRRPDRDETQYF.

CDR3 bases: TGTGCCACCAGCAGAGATCGGCTGACTAGTCTCAACAATGAGCAGTTCTTC. This sequence encodes CATSRDRLTSLNNEQFF. The V call is TRBV15, the J call TRBJ2-1, with D possibly TRBD2 on 6 matching bases. The V gene's germline CDR1 is LNHNV and CDR2 YYDKDF (reference sequence). The CDR3 loop spans 17 amino acids. The V end was cut by 0 bases, the J end by 5 bases, with 17 bases between.

In its sample, this clone was seen a few times. This chain connects TRBV5-1 to TRBJ1-1, with unresolved D. V was trimmed by 4 bases and J by 5 bases, leaving 21 bases between them. There are 16 residues in the CDR3. Germline CDR1 SGHRS, CDR2 YFSETQ. The CDR3 here is CASSPTEGRGGTEAFF. For the CDR3, the DNA is TGCGCCAGCAGCCCGACGGAGGGTCGGGGAGGAACTGAAGCTTTCTTT.

This clone has a handful of counts. This chain connects TRBV5-4 to TRBJ2-1, with TRBD2 matching over 8 bases. The CDR3 is made up of 17 amino acids. V shed 0 bases, J shed 0 bases, and the junction held 5 bases outside the gene matches. CDR1 and CDR2 from the germline V gene are SGHNT and YYREEE (reference sequence). The CDR3 loop is CASSLGGLAGSYNEQFF. The CDR3, as DNA: TGTGCCAGCAGCTTGGGCGGCCTAGCGGGCTCCTACAATGAGCAGTTCTTC.

In its sample, this clone was seen a few times. The chain combines TRBV5-1 with TRBJ1-2; no firm D call. Per the germline V gene, CDR1 is SGHRS and CDR2 is YFSETQ. CDR3 length equals 16 residues. V shed 4 bases and J shed 8 bases, with 24 bases lying between them. CDR3 nucleotide sequence: TGCGCCAGCAGCCCTCTTCCCGGGCCAAGCCGCGGGGGCTACACCTTC. It translates to CASSPLPGPSRGGYTF. Full variable domain (remainder filled in from reference TRBV5-1 and TRBJ1-2): KAGVTQTPRYLIKTRGQQVTLSCSPISGHRSVSWYQQTPGQGLQFLFEYFSETQRNKGNFPGRFSGRQFSNSRSEMNVSTLELGDSALYLCASSPLPGPSRGGYTFGSGTRLTVV.

The sample holds a few counts of this clone. The chain uses TRBV4-3 and TRBJ2-7, with 15 bases aligning to TRBD2. This CDR3 is built from 16 residues. The germline CDR1 and CDR2 sequences are LGHNA and YSLEER. The ends lost 4 bases at V and 4 bases at J; junction bases unmatched: 5. CDR3 region: CASSRGLAGGVYEQYF. CDR3 DNA: TGCGCCAGCAGCCGAGGACTAGCGGGGGGGGTTTACGAGCAGTACTTC.

This clone occurred a few times. The chain joins TRBV5-1 to TRBJ2-2, with D possibly being TRBD1 (5 bases). This CDR3 comprises 13 residues. V was pared by 4 bases and J by 5 bases, with 9 bases between. In germline, CDR1 is SGHRS, CDR2 YFSETQ. CDR3 nucleotide sequence: TGCGCCAGCAGCCAGGGTGGTACCGGGGAGCTGTTTTTT. Amino acid sequence: CASSQGGTGELFF. Complete variable domain (other parts from reference TRBV5-1 and TRBJ2-2): KAGVTQTPRYLIKTRGQQVTLSCSPISGHRSVSWYQQTPGQGLQFLFEYFSETQRNKGNFPGRFSGRQFSNSRSEMNVSTLELGDSALYLCASSQGGTGELFFGEGSRLTVL.

The sample holds a few counts of this clone. The J gene is TRBJ1-6, the V gene TRBV4-1; D remains ambiguous. Germline loops: CDR1 MGHRA, CDR2 YSYEKL. V lost 0 bases, J lost 7 bases, and 7 bases lay in between. This CDR3 is built from 14 residues. The CDR3 bases are TGCGCCAGCAGCCAAGAAGGAGGGAATTCACCCCTCCACTTT. Translated: CASSQEGGNSPLHF.

This clone was observed a few times. The chain couples TRBV7-2 to TRBJ2-4, with D perhaps matching TRBD2 (6 bases). The V gene's germline CDR1 is SGHTA and CDR2 FQGNSA. The CDR3 has 13 residues. V dropped 5 bases and J dropped 6 bases, with 11 bases sitting between them. DNA of the CDR3: TGTGCCAGCAGCCGGGACTCCGTAAACATTCAGTACTTC. This codes for CASSRDSVNIQYF.

The rearrangement links TRBV4-2 to TRBJ2-2, with 7 bases identical to TRBD2. J gave up 6 bases and V 0 bases, and 4 bases lay outside the gene matches. CDR3 length: 15 residues. Germline CDR1 is LGHNA and CDR2 is YNFKEQ. In nucleotides, the CDR3 is TGTGCCAGCAGCCAAGAGTGGACTAGGGCCGGGGAGCTGTTTTTT. Its protein product is CASSQEWTRAGELFF.

The rearrangement joins TRBV6-6 to TRBJ1-5; 7 nucleotides agree with TRBD1. Germline trimming cut 5 bases from V and 0 bases from J; bases unmatched to any gene: 4. Germline CDR1 is MNHNY and CDR2 is SVGAGI (reference sequence). The CDR3 sequence is 15 residues long. The CDR3 nucleotides are TGTGCCAGCAGTCTCCGACAGGGTAGCAATCAGCCCCAGCATTTT. Translation: CASSLRQGSNQPQHF.

The V and J genes are TRBV5-5 and TRBJ2-5; D possibly corresponds to TRBD2 (6 bases). Germline CDR1 is SGHKS and CDR2 is YYEKEE (reference sequence). Trimming stripped 2 bases from V and 1 base from J, with 9 bases between. The CDR3 length is 14 residues. In DNA, the CDR3 is TGTGCCAGCAGCTTTGGAGGGTTCCAAGAGACCCAGTACTTC. Its protein product is CASSFGGFQETQYF. Full variable domain (outside the CDR3, taken from reference TRBV5-5 and TRBJ2-5): DAGVTQSPTHLIKTRGQQVTLRCSPISGHKSVSWYQQVLGQGPQFIFQYYEKEERGRGNFPDRFSARQFPNYSSELNVNALLLGDSALYLCASSFGGFQETQYFGPGTRLLVL.

This clone was detected only a few times. The V gene is TRBV25-1, the J gene TRBJ1-5, with D uncertain. The CDR3 contains 14 residues. Per germline, CDR1 MGHDK and CDR2 SYGVNS. V dropped 5 bases and J dropped 0 bases, with 8 bases sitting between them. CDR3 in DNA: TGTGCCAGCAGTTTCGGGAATAGCAATCAGCCCCAGCATTTT. Its translation: CASSFGNSNQPQHF.

The chain links TRBV4-2 to TRBJ2-5, with 8 positions matching TRBD1. The J call may be faulty, since TRBJ2-7 better matches the DNA end. In germline, CDR1 is LGHNA, CDR2 YNFKEQ. The CDR3 consists of 15 residues. This CDR3 reads CASTPGQESSYEQYF. DNA of the CDR3: TGTGCCAGCACTCCGGGACAGGAGAGCTCCTACGAGCAGTACTTC.

Here the CDR3 reads CASSGGLADTQYF. In DNA form, the CDR3 reads TGTGCCAGCAGCGGTGGCCTAGCCGATACGCAGTATTTT. This chain links TRBV11-2 with TRBJ2-3; TRBD2 is a possible D gene (5 bases). V dropped 5 bases and J dropped 6 bases, with 12 bases sitting between them. Germline CDR1 and CDR2: SGHAT and FQNNGV. The CDR3 is made up of 13 amino acids.

The chain has TRBV2 and TRBJ2-1, with a possible D match to TRBD2 (5 bases). Germline-derived CDR1 and CDR2 are SNHLY and FYNNEI. This CDR3 contains 14 residues. V shed 8 bases and J shed 4 bases, with 15 bases lying between them. Here the CDR3 DNA reads TGTGCCAGCTCCACTAGGGCTTCGTACAATGAGCAGTTCTTC. Amino acid sequence: CASSTRASYNEQFF.

This clone was recorded a few times. This chain links TRBV7-2 with TRBJ1-3, with 7 bases that match TRBD1. CDR1 and CDR2 (germline): SGHTA, FQGNSA. Unmatched junction bases numbered 6, after V lost 5 bases and J lost 2 bases. This CDR3 is 15 amino acids long. In nucleotides, the CDR3 is TGTGCCAGCAGCCGAGACAGGGAGGCTGGAAACACCATATATTTT. Protein sequence: CASSRDREAGNTIYF.

This clone was counted between two and nine times. This sequence joins TRBV15 and TRBJ1-2, with D possibly matching TRBD1 (5 bases). The V gene's germline CDR1 is LNHNV and CDR2 YYDKDF (reference sequence). V was clipped by 3 bases and J by 2 bases, with 10 bases between them. The CDR3 contains 14 residues. CDR3 in DNA: TGTGCCACCAGCAGTGAACAGGCCAACTATGGCTACACCTTC. The encoded protein is CATSSEQANYGYTF.

As concerns this clone: At one of its ends the junction is not consistent with the germline gene, which may arise from a read error. The chain recombines TRBV6-6 with TRBJ2-7; TRBD1 matches at 7 bases. Germline CDR1 MNHNY, CDR2 SVGAGI (reference sequence). The CDR3 covers 12 residues. The CDR3 sequence: CASSYTTEGQIF. CDR3 sequence (DNA): TGTGCCAGCAGTTACACAACCGAGGGACAGATCTTC.

This clone came up a few times. The chain recombines TRBV6-5 with TRBJ2-7; a possible D gene is TRBD2 (7 bases). V dropped 5 bases and J dropped 3 bases, with 14 bases sitting between them. From germline, CDR1 is MNHEY and CDR2 SVGAGI. CDR3 length: 14 residues. The CDR3 region is CASSRRGAVYEQYF. DNA for the CDR3: TGTGCCAGCAGTAGACGGGGGGCGGTCTACGAGCAGTACTTC.